The 11 T cell receptor beta chains below all came from one sample that was sequenced in a study of blood T cells in healthy people across ages. Using a J-beta primer mix together with a sample-barcoded 5' primer, a second PCR was run for roughly 7 to 12 cycles. TCRdb called the 5' RACE reads again in MiXCR, with one record for every CDR3 protein. The sample shows hundreds of thousands of distinct CDR3 sequences, about a quarter of them seen only once. The same data also contributed to another study, on T cells of mothers and their children.

The sample consisted of blood. The receptors stem from a boy aged 10-17 years in good health.

V and J are TRBV3-1 and TRBJ2-3; the D is unclear. Germline V lookup: CDR1 LGHDT, CDR2 YNNKEL (reference sequence). The CDR3 has 15 residues. Trimming took 7 bases from V and 2 from J, leaving 16 bases between them. CDR3 DNA: TGTGCCAGCAAGCAGACTTCCCCTTCCACAGATACGCAGTATTTT. This translates into CASKQTSPSTDTQYF.

CDR3 in amino acids: CASSPWGQAETQYF. The CDR3 DNA is TGTGCCAGCAGTCCCTGGGGTCAAGCGGAGACCCAGTACTTC. The rearrangement uses TRBV28 and TRBJ2-5; no clear D. This CDR3 comprises 14 residues. Trimming removed 5 bases from V and 5 bases from J, with 15 bases in between. Germline V gene sequence: CDR1 MDHEN, CDR2 SYDVKM.

The chain links TRBV12-5 to TRBJ2-1; D is unresolved. The CDR3 has 14 residues. The V gene's germline CDR1 is LGHNT and CDR2 FRNRAP. Trimming removed 4 bases from V and 10 bases from J, with 17 bases in between. CDR3 bases: TGTGCTAGTGGTTCTCTCCTCCAGCCCTACGAGCAGTTCTTC. It encodes CASGSLLQPYEQFF. Variable domain in full (rest from reference TRBV12-5 and TRBJ2-1): DARVTQTPRHKVTEMGQEVTMRCQPILGHNTVFWYRQTMMQGLELLAYFRNRAPLDDSGMPKDRFSAEMPDATLATLKIQPSEPRDSAVYFCASGSLLQPYEQFFGPGTRLTVL.

The chain recombines TRBV29-1 with TRBJ1-2; D ambiguous. The CDR3 contains 10 residues. V gave up 5 bases and J gave up 5 bases, with 6 bases separating them. CDR1 SQVTM and CDR2 ANQGSEA come from the germline V gene. The CDR3 region is CSVTSYGYTF. CDR3 DNA sequence: TGCAGCGTTACCAGTTATGGCTACACCTTC.

J is TRBJ1-5 and V is TRBV7-8; D call uncertain. Germline CDR1 and CDR2: SGHVS and FQNEAQ. CDR3 size: 15 residues. V was pared by 5 bases and J by 6 bases, with 17 bases between. The CDR3 sequence is CASSPSGGPFQPQHF. For the CDR3, the DNA is TGTGCCAGCAGCCCCTCGGGAGGGCCCTTTCAGCCCCAGCATTTT.

This clonotype came up once. The V and J genes are TRBV12-3 or TRBV12-4 and TRBJ2-3, with a possible D match to TRBD1 (5 bases). The CDR3 consists of 12 residues. V shed 5 bases and J shed 8 bases, with 11 bases lying between them. This CDR3 reads CASSTQGGTQYF. Written as DNA, the CDR3 is TGTGCCAGCAGTACCCAGGGCGGTACGCAGTATTTT.

This chain connects TRBV6-2 or TRBV6-3 to TRBJ2-5; TRBD2 might be the D (5 bases). Germline CDR1 MNHEY, CDR2 SVGEGT. The ends were cut back, 2 bases at V and 4 bases at J, with 8 bases in the middle. The CDR3 has 13 amino acids. Here the CDR3 DNA reads TGTGCCAGCAGTTACACGGCGGGAGAGACCCAGTACTTC. Encoded protein: CASSYTAGETQYF.

This clonotype was counted a few times. The gene calls are TRBV29-1 and TRBJ1-2, with D tentatively TRBD1 (5 bases). From germline, CDR1 is SQVTM and CDR2 ANQGSEA. The CDR3 is 14 amino acids. The V and J ends lost 4 bases and 6 bases respectively, with 18 bases between them. This chain's CDR3 is CSVGPREGLHGYTF. The CDR3 bases are TGCAGCGTTGGGCCCAGGGAGGGGCTGCATGGCTACACCTTC. The full variable domain, with the rest looked up from reference TRBV29-1 and TRBJ1-2, is SAVISQKPSRDICQRGTSLTIQCQVDSQVTMMFWYRQQPGQSLTLIATANQGSEATYESGFVIDKFPISRPNLTFSTLTVSNMSPEDSSIYLCSVGPREGLHGYTFGSGTRLTVV.

There are many counts of this clonotype. This chain joins TRBV5-1 and TRBJ2-6; TRBD1 matches 7 bases. The CDR3 is 17 residues long. V trimming: 4 bases; J trimming: 0 bases; junction bases outside the gene matches: 7. Germline CDR1 SGHRS, CDR2 YFSETQ. CDR3 region: CASSTGQVSSGANVLTF. DNA of the CDR3: TGCGCCAGCAGCACCGGACAGGTTAGCTCTGGGGCCAACGTCCTGACTTTC.

This clonotype was seen more than once but under ten times. V gene TRBV7-9 combines with J gene TRBJ2-2, with a weak D call TRBD1 (6 bases). V was clipped by 7 bases and J by 5 bases, with 14 bases between them. Germline V CDR1 and CDR2: SEHNR, FQNEAQ (reference sequence). The CDR3 is made up of 14 amino acids. The CDR3 reads CASTRGPRTGELFF. DNA for the CDR3: TGTGCCAGCACCAGGGGTCCTCGGACCGGGGAGCTGTTTTTT.

J is TRBJ2-7 and V is TRBV2; tentatively, D is TRBD1 (5 bases). Deletions cut 10 bases from V and 0 bases from J, with 19 bases between. Germline CDR1 is SNHLY and CDR2 is FYNNEI. The CDR3 has 15 amino acids. CDR3 DNA sequence: TGTGCCACCCAGAAGATGGACACAAGCTCCTACGAGCAGTACTTC. Protein product: CATQKMDTSSYEQYF. The complete variable domain, with remaining parts taken from reference TRBV2 and TRBJ2-7, reads EPEVTQTPSHQVTQMGQEVILRCVPISNHLYFYWYRQILGQKVEFLVSFYNNEISEKSEIFDDQFSVERPDGSNFTLKIRSTKLEDSAMYFCATQKMDTSSYEQYFGPGTRLTVT.